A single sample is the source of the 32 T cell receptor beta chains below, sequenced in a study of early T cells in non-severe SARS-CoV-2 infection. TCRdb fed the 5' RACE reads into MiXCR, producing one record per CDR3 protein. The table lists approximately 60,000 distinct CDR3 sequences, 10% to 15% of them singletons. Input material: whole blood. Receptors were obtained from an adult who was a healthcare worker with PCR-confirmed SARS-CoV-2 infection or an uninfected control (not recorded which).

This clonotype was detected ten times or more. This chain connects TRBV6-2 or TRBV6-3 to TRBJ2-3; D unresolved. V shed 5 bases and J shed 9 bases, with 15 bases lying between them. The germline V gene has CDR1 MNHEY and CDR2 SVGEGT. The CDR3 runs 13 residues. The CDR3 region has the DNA TGTGCCAGCAGTGACGGTTCACAAGACACGCAGTATTTT. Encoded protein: CASSDGSQDTQYF.

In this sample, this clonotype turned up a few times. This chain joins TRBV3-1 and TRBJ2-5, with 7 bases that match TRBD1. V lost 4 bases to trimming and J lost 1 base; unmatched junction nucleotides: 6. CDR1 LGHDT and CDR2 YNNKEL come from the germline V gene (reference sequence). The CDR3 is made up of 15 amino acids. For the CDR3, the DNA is TGTGCCAGCAGCCCCCCCGGGACAGTCCAAGAGACCCAGTACTTC. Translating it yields CASSPPGTVQETQYF.

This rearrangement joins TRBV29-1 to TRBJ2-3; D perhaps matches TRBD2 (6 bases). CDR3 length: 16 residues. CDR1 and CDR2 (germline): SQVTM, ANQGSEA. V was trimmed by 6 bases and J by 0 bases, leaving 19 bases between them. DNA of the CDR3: TGCAGCGTCCTGAGGTCCAAGGGAGGTAGCACAGATACGCAGTATTTT. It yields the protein CSVLRSKGGSTDTQYF.

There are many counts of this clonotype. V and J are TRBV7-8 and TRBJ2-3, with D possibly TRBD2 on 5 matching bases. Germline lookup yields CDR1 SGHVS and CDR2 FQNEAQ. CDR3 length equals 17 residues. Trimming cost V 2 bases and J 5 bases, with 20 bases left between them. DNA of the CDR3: TGTGCCAGCAGCTTAACCCCCCAGCTAACCGGAGGAGATACGCAGTATTTT. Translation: CASSLTPQLTGGDTQYF. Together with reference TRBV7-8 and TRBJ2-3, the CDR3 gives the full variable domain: GAGVSQSPRYKVAKRGQDVALRCDPISGHVSLFWYQQALGQGPEFLTYFQNEAQLDKSGLPSDRFFAERPEGSVSTLKIQRTQQEDSAVYLCASSLTPQLTGGDTQYFGPGTRLTVL.

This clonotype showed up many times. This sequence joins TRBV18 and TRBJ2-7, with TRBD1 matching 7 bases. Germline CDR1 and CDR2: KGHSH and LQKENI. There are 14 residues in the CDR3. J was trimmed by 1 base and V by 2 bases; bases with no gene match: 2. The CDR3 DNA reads TGTGCCAGCTCACCAGGGACAGTATCCTACGAGCAGTACTTC. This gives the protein CASSPGTVSYEQYF.

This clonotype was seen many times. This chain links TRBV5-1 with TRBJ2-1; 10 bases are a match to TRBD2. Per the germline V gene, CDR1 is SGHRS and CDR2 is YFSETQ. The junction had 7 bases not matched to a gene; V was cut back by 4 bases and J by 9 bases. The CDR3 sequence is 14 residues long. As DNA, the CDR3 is TGCGCCAGCAGCCCTAGCGGGAGTTTCGGTGAGCAGTTCTTC. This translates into CASSPSGSFGEQFF. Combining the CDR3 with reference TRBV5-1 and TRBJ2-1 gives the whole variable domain KAGVTQTPRYLIKTRGQQVTLSCSPISGHRSVSWYQQTPGQGLQFLFEYFSETQRNKGNFPGRFSGRQFSNSRSEMNVSTLELGDSALYLCASSPSGSFGEQFFGPGTRLTVL.

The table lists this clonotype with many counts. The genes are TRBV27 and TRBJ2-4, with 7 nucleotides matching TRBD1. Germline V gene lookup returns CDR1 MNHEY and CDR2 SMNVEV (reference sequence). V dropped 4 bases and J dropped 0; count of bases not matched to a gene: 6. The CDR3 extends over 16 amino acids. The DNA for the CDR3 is TGTGCCAGCAGTTCGGGACAGCCGTTAGCCAAAAACATTCAGTACTTC. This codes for CASSSGQPLAKNIQYF.

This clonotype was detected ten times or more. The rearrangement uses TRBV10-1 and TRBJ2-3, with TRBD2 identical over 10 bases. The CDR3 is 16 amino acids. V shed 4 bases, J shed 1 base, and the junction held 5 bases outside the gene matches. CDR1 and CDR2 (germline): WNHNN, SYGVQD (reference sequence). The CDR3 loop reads CASSGAGLAGTDTQYF. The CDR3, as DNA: TGCGCCAGCAGTGGGGCCGGACTAGCGGGCACAGATACGCAGTATTTT.

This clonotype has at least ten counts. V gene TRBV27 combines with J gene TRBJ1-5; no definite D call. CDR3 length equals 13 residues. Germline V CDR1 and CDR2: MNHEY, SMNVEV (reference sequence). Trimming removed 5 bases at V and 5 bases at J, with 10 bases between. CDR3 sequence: CASSPARYQPQHF. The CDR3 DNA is TGTGCCAGCAGTCCCGCGAGGTATCAGCCCCAGCATTTT.

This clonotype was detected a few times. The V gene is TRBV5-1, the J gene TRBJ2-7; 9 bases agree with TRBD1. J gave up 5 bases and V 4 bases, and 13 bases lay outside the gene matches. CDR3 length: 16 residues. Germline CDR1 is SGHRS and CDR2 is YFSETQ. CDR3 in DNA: TGCGCCAGCAGCCTTCCCCGGACAGGGGTGGGAGACGAGCAGTACTTC. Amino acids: CASSLPRTGVGDEQYF.

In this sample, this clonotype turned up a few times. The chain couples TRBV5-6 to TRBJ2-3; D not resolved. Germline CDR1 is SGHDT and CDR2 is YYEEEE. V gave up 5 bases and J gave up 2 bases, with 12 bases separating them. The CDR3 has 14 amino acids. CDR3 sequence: CASSHRAYTDTQYF. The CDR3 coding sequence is TGTGCCAGCAGTCACAGAGCATACACAGATACGCAGTATTTT.

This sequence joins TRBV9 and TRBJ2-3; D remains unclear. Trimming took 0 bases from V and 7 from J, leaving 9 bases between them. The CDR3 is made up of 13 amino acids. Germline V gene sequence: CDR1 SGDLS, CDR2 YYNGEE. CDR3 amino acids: CASSVGNSHTQYF. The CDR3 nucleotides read TGTGCCAGCAGCGTAGGGAACAGCCATACGCAGTATTTT.

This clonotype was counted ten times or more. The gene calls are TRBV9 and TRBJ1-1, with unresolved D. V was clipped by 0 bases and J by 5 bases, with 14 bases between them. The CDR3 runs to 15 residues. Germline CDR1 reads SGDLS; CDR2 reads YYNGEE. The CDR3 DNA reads TGTGCCAGCAGCGTAGGAACGTCGGGCGGGACTGAAGCTTTCTTT. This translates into CASSVGTSGGTEAFF.

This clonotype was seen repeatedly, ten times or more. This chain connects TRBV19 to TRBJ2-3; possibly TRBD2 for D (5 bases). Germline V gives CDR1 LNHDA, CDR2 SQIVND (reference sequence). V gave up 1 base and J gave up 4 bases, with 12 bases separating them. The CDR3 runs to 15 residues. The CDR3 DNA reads TGTGCCAGTAGTATAGGAGCCGGGCGGGCAGATACGCAGTATTTT. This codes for CASSIGAGRADTQYF.

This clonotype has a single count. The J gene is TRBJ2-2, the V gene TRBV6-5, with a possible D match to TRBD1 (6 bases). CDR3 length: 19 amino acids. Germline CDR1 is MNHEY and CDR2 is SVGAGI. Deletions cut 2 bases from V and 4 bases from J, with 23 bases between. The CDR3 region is CASSYEGNSGDCGTGELFF. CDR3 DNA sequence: TGTGCCAGCAGTTACGAGGGCAACTCAGGGGATTGTGGCACCGGGGAGCTGTTTTTT.

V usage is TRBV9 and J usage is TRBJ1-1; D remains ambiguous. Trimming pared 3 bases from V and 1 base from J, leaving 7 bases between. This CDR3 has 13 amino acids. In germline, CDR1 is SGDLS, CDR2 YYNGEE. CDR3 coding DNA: TGTGCCAGCAGCGCAGAAGGGAACACTGAAGCTTTCTTT. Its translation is CASSAEGNTEAFF. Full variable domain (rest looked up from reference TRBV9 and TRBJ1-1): DSGVTQTPKHLITATGQRVTLRCSPRSGDLSVYWYQQSLDQGLQFLIQYYNGEERAKGNILERFSAQQFPDLHSELNLSSLELGDSALYFCASSAEGNTEAFFGQGTRLTVV.

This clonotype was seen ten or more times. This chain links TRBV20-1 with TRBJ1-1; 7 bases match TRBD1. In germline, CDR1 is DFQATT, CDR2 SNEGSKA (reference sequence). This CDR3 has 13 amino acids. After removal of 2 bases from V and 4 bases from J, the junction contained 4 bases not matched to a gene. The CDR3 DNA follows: TGCAGTGCTAGATTAGACAGGGTCACTGAAGCTTTCTTT. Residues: CSARLDRVTEAFF.

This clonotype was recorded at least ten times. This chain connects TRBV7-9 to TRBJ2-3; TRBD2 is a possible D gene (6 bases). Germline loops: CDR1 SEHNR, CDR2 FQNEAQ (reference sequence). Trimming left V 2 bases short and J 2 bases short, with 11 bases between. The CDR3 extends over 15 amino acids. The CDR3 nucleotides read TGTGCCAGCAGCTTATATAGCGGTGCCACAGATACGCAGTATTTT. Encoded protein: CASSLYSGATDTQYF.

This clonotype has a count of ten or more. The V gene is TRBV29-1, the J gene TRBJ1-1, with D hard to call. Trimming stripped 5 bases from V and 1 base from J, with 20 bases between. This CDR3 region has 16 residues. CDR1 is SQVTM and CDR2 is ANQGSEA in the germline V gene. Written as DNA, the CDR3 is TGCAGCGTTTACTGGTGGCCGGCAGGCGGGAACACTGAAGCTTTCTTT. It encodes CSVYWWPAGGNTEAFF.

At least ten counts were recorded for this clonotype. The CDR3 coding sequence is TGTGCCAGCAGCTTGGGACTTACCACAGATACGCAGTATTTT. Translating gives CASSLGLTTDTQYF. This chain links TRBV7-9 with TRBJ2-3; D might be TRBD2 (6 bases). The CDR3 has 14 residues. V was clipped by 3 bases and J by 2 bases, with 9 bases between them. In germline, CDR1 is SEHNR, CDR2 FQNEAQ (reference sequence).

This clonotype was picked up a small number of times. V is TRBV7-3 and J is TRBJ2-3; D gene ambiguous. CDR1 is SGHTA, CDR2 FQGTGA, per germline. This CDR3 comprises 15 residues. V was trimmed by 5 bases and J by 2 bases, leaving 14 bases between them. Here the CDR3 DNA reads TGTGCCAGCAGCATGCCGCTCCGAAACACAGATACGCAGTATTTT. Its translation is CASSMPLRNTDTQYF.

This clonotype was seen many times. Here the CDR3 DNA reads TGTGCCAGCAGCTTTCTCAGCTTTAGCTCCTACAATGAGCAGTTCTTC. It specifies CASSFLSFSSYNEQFF. The chain employs TRBV7-3 and TRBJ2-1; D gene unclear. This CDR3 is 16 amino acids long. Germline V gene sequence: CDR1 SGHTA, CDR2 FQGTGA. Trimming pared 3 bases from V and 0 bases from J, leaving 12 bases between. The whole variable domain, remainder taken from reference TRBV7-3 and TRBJ2-1, is GAGVSQTPSNKVTEKGKYVELRCDPISGHTALYWYRQSLGQGPEFLIYFQGTGAADDSGLPNDRFFAVRPEGSVSTLKIQRTERGDSAVYLCASSFLSFSSYNEQFFGPGTRLTVL.

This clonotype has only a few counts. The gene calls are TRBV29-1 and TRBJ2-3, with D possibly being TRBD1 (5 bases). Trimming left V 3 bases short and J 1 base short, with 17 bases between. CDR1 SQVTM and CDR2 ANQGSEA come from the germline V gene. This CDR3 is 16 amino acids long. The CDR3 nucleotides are TGCAGCGTTGATCCCGTGAACAGGCGTGGCACAGATACGCAGTATTTT. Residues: CSVDPVNRRGTDTQYF.

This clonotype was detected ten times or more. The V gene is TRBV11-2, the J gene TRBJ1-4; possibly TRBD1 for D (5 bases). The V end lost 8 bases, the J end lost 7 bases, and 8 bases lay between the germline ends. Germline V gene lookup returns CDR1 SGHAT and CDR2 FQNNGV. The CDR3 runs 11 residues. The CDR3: CASGRGEKLFF. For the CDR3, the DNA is TGTGCCAGCGGAAGGGGTGAAAAACTGTTTTTT.

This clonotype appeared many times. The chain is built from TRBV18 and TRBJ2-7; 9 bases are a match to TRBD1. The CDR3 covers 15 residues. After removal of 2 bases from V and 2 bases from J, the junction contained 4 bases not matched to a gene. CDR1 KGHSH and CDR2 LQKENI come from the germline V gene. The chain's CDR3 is CASSPATGGTYEQYF. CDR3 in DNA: TGTGCCAGCTCACCAGCGACAGGGGGGACCTACGAGCAGTACTTC.

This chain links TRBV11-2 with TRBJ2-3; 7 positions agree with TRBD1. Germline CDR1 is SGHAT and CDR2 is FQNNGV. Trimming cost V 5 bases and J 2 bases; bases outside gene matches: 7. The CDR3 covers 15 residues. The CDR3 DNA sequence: TGTGCCAGCAGCACCGACAGGGCCCCCACAGATACGCAGTATTTT. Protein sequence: CASSTDRAPTDTQYF.

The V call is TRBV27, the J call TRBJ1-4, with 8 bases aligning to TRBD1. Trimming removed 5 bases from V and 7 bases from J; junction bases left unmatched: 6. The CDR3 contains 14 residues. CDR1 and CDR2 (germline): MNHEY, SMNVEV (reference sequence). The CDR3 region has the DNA TGTGCCAGCAGTGCCGCAGGGGGCGGTGAAAAACTGTTTTTT. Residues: CASSAAGGGEKLFF.

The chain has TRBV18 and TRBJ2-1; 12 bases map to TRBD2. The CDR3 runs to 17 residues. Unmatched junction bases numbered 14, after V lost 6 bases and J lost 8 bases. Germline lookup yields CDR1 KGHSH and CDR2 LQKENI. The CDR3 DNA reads TGTGCCAGCTCTCCTCGGACTAGCGGGGTACAGAGGGATGAGCAGTTCTTC. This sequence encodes CASSPRTSGVQRDEQFF.

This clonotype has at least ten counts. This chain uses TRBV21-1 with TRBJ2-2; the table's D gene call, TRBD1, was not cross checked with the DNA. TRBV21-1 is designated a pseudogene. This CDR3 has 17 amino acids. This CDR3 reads CASSKGGAGTDTGELFF. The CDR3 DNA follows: TGTGCCAGCAGCAAAGGGGGGGCAGGCACTGACACCGGGGAGCTGTTTTTT.

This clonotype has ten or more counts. CDR3 amino acids: CASSLFTYEQYF. The CDR3 bases are TGTGCCAGCAGCCTCTTCACCTACGAGCAGTACTTC. The V and J genes are TRBV14 and TRBJ2-7; D remains ambiguous. The V end was cut by 4 bases, the J end by 2 bases, with 6 bases between. Per germline, CDR1 SGHDN and CDR2 FVKESK. CDR3 size: 12 residues.

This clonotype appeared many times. This CDR3 is CASTPGGLAGGSRETQYF. As DNA, the CDR3 is TGTGCCAGCACCCCCGGGGGACTAGCGGGGGGTTCGAGAGAGACCCAGTACTTC. The V and J genes are TRBV7-2 and TRBJ2-5; 15 positions agree with TRBD2. Germline V gene sequence: CDR1 SGHTA, CDR2 FQGNSA. V shed 7 bases and J 4 bases; nucleotides not matched to a gene: 13. The CDR3 is 18 residues long.

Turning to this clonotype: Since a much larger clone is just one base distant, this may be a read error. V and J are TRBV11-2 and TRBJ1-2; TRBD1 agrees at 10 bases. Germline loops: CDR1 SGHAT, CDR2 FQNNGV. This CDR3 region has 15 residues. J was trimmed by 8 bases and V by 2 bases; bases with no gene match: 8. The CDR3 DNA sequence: TGTGCCAGCAGCTTACTGGGACAGGGGATGCGGGGCTACACCTTC. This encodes CASSLLGQGMRGYTF.